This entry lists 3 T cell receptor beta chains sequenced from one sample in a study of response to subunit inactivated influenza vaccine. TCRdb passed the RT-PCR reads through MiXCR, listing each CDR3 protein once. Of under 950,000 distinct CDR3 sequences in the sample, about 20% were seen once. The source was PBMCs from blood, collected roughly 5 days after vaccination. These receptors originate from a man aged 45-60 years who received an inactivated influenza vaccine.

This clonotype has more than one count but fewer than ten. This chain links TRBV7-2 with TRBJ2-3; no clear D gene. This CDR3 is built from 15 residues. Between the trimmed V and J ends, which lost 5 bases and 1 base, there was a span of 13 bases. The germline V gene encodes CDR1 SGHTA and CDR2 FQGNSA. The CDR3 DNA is TGTGCCAGCAGCCCCTGGGTCGGCGGCACAGATACGCAGTATTTT. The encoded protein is CASSPWVGGTDTQYF.

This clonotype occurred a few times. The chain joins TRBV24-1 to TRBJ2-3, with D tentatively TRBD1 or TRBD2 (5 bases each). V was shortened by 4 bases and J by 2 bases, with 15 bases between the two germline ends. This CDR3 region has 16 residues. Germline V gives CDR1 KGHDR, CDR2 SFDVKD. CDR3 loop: CATSEWGRESTDTQYF. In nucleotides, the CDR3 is TGTGCCACCAGTGAATGGGGACGGGAATCCACAGATACGCAGTATTTT.

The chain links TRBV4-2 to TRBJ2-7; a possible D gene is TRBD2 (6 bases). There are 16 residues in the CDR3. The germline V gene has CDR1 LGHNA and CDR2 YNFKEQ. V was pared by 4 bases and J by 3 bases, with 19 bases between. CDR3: CASSPWGGEESYEQYF. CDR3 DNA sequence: TGTGCCAGCAGCCCCTGGGGCGGGGAGGAAAGCTACGAGCAGTACTTC.